This T cell receptor (beta chain) was profiled in a study of OX40 agonist ivuxolimab in advanced cancers. At the level of the study: Patient treatment consisted of intravenous ivuxolimab administration every 2 weeks at 0.01 to 10 mg/kg. Participants averaged about 60 years of age (range 23 to 79) and were under 90% male. Study-wide results and caveats: On average, CD8+ T cells had more expanded clones than CD4+.

To note about this clone: What it recognizes is unknown.

The CDR3 is 14 amino acids. Trimming removed 0 bases at V and 5 bases at J, with 9 bases between. Germline lookup yields CDR1 SGHRS and CDR2 YFSETQ. Generated by immunoSEQ multiplex PCR, the TCRdb table keeps only in-frame clones and is missing some. The table shows 80,000 to 85,000 clones, with around 80% occurring only once. Source: CD4+ or CD8+ T cells sorted from blood, taken in a trial of the OX40 agonist ivuxolimab. The sequence was collected from an adult with an advanced solid tumor such as melanoma, head and neck, liver or kidney cancer. The chain uses TRBV5-1 and TRBJ2-1; D is uncertain. The CDR3: CASSLAEGDNEQFF. CDR3 nucleotide sequence: TGCGCCAGCAGCTTGGCCGAAGGAGACAATGAGCAGTTCTTC.